These 30 T cell receptor beta chains originate from one sample sequenced in a study of identical twins. TCRdb re-called the 5' RACE reads with MiXCR, one entry per CDR3 protein. The table includes 690,000 or so distinct CDR3 sequences, around 8.6% detected once. These records were also assigned to another study, of yellow fever vaccine responses in identical twins.

The sample was PBMCs. The source of these receptors is a woman under 30 in good health.

This clonotype was observed at least ten times. V is TRBV12-3 or TRBV12-4 and J is TRBJ1-4; D call uncertain. Trimming shortened V by 5 bases and J by 14 bases, and 18 bases separated the two germline ends. The CDR3 is 13 amino acids. The CDR3 region has the DNA TGTGCCAGCAGTCCCCCGCCGATCCAAGATCTGTTTTTT. Its translation is CASSPPPIQDLFF.

This clonotype was counted a few times. The chain carries TRBV29-1 and TRBJ2-7; tentatively, D is TRBD1 (6 bases). CDR1 and CDR2 from the germline V gene are SQVTM and ANQGSEA. V shed 6 bases and J shed 3 bases, with 12 bases lying between them. This CDR3 has 12 amino acids. The CDR3 reads CSVIGTRYEQYF. The CDR3 DNA reads as TGCAGCGTCATCGGGACACGCTACGAGCAGTACTTC.

This clonotype was observed a few times. V is TRBV20-1 and J is TRBJ2-7; 10 nucleotides align to TRBD1. This CDR3 has 15 residues. V gave up 5 bases and J gave up 3 bases; unmatched junction bases: 10. The germline V gene encodes CDR1 DFQATT and CDR2 SNEGSKA (reference sequence). The CDR3 sequence: CSAGNRDRGIYEQYF. The CDR3 DNA is TGCAGTGCTGGTAACCGGGACAGGGGTATCTACGAGCAGTACTTC.

Turning to this clonotype: A much larger clone lies one base from this, so it may be a read error. The V and J genes are TRBV3-1 and TRBJ2-5; no firm D call. The CDR3 consists of 15 residues. Germline loops: CDR1 LGHDT, CDR2 YNNKEL (reference sequence). The CDR3 region has the DNA TGTGCCAGCAGCAAAGAGAGAAGCGTACAAGAGACCCAGTACTTC. It yields the protein CASSKERSVQETQYF.

This rearrangement joins TRBV6-1 to TRBJ2-7, with 7 bases matching TRBD1. Germline lookup yields CDR1 MNHNS and CDR2 SASEGT. The V and J ends lost 5 bases and 4 bases, in that order; junction bases with no gene match: 5. The CDR3 totals 13 residues. This CDR3 is CASSTGTVYEQYF. For the CDR3, the DNA is TGTGCCAGCAGTACCGGGACAGTATACGAGCAGTACTTC.

This clonotype was found many times. This chain links TRBV4-3 with TRBJ2-7; unclear D gene. The length of the CDR3 is 14 residues. Germline assignment: CDR1 LGHNA and CDR2 YSLEER. Trimming stripped 0 bases from V and 0 bases from J, with 6 bases between. The CDR3 coding sequence is TGCGCCAGCAGCCAAGATCGGAGCTCCTACGAGCAGTACTTC. Translated, it gives CASSQDRSSYEQYF.

V is TRBV7-2 and J is TRBJ2-3; 7 bases fit TRBD1. CDR1 and CDR2 from the germline V gene are SGHTA and FQGNSA. CDR3 length: 17 amino acids. The trim removed 1 base at V and 1 base at J, leaving 8 bases unmatched. The CDR3 region is CASSLGGGGPRTDTQYF. In DNA form, the CDR3 reads TGTGCCAGCAGCTTAGGAGGGGGCGGCCCTCGCACAGATACGCAGTATTTT.

CDR3 sequence (DNA): TGCAGTGCTAGCCCCAGGGGGCCTGCCTACGAGCAGTACTTC. It yields the protein CSASPRGPAYEQYF. This chain joins TRBV20-1 and TRBJ2-7, with 8 bases that match TRBD1. Per the germline V gene, CDR1 is DFQATT and CDR2 is SNEGSKA (reference sequence). J was trimmed by 2 bases and V by 3 bases; bases with no gene match: 6. This CDR3 comprises 14 residues.

Ten or more counts support this clonotype. The chain couples TRBV29-1 to TRBJ2-7, with a weak D call TRBD1 (6 bases). The CDR3 extends over 13 amino acids. The germline V and J ends were trimmed by 5 bases and 4 bases, with 15 bases remaining between them. Germline V CDR1 and CDR2: SQVTM, ANQGSEA. The CDR3: CSVSGEGWYEQYF. Here the CDR3 DNA reads TGCAGCGTTTCAGGGGAAGGTTGGTACGAGCAGTACTTC.

The chain carries TRBV7-2 and TRBJ2-5; 12 bases line up with TRBD2. This CDR3 comprises 16 residues. In germline, CDR1 is SGHTA, CDR2 FQGNSA. J lost 7 bases, V lost 5 bases, and 11 bases had no gene match. CDR3 loop: CASSGPGTSGRRTQYF. CDR3 in DNA: TGTGCCAGCAGCGGGCCCGGGACTAGCGGGCGTAGGACCCAGTACTTC.

The CDR3 loop reads CASSFELRGTSGDNEQFF. The CDR3 nucleotides are TGTGCCAGCAGTTTCGAACTCAGGGGGACTAGCGGCGACAATGAGCAGTTCTTC. The chain links TRBV6-2 or TRBV6-3 to TRBJ2-1, with TRBD2 matching over 11 bases. Germline lookup yields CDR1 MNHEY and CDR2 SVGEGT. V dropped 4 bases and J dropped 5; count of bases not matched to a gene: 13. This CDR3 region has 18 residues.

Only a few counts were recorded for this clonotype. The chain combines TRBV27 with TRBJ1-2, with 12 bases lining up with TRBD1. The germline CDR1 and CDR2 sequences are MNHEY and SMNVEV (reference sequence). Trimming cost V 5 bases and J 6 bases; bases outside gene matches: 4. This CDR3 contains 14 residues. The CDR3 here is CASSTRDRGHGYTF. In nucleotides, the CDR3 is TGTGCCAGCAGTACCCGGGACAGGGGGCATGGCTACACCTTC.

This clonotype appeared a few times. This chain joins TRBV28 and TRBJ2-1, with 9 bases lining up with TRBD1. Trimming cost V 6 bases and J 9 bases; bases outside gene matches: 15. Germline-derived CDR1 and CDR2 are MDHEN and SYDVKM. This CDR3 comprises 16 residues. DNA of the CDR3: TGTGCCAGCAGCATGGCGAAGGGACAGGGTTTCACTGAGCAGTTCTTC. Translated: CASSMAKGQGFTEQFF.

This clonotype was recorded a few times. The gene calls are TRBV7-2 and TRBJ2-1, with TRBD2 matching over 16 bases. With V trimmed by 8 bases and J by 4 bases, 5 bases remained unmatched. The germline V gene has CDR1 SGHTA and CDR2 FQGNSA. The CDR3 is made up of 16 amino acids. The CDR3 DNA reads TGTGCCAGCGCCCGGGGACTAGCGGGAGGGTACAATGAGCAGTTCTTC. Its translation is CASARGLAGGYNEQFF.

The rearrangement joins TRBV5-6 to TRBJ2-1; maybe TRBD2 (6 bases). The ends were cut back, 4 bases at V and 1 base at J, with 12 bases in the middle. CDR3 length: 15 amino acids. Per the germline V gene, CDR1 is SGHDT and CDR2 is YYEEEE. This CDR3 reads CASSAHGGSYNEQFF. The CDR3 DNA reads as TGTGCCAGCAGCGCCCACGGGGGTTCCTACAATGAGCAGTTCTTC.

The V call is TRBV24-1, the J call TRBJ2-3; D not resolved. Germline V lookup: CDR1 KGHDR, CDR2 SFDVKD. V lost 4 bases and J 6 bases, leaving 19 bases between the germline ends. The CDR3 runs 16 residues. CDR3 sequence reads: CATSDPGLDLRDTQYF. CDR3 bases: TGTGCCACCAGTGACCCCGGGTTGGACCTAAGGGATACGCAGTATTTT.

This clonotype occurred a few times. The rearrangement joins TRBV12-3 or TRBV12-4 to TRBJ1-6; D is uncertain. V lost 3 bases to trimming and J lost 5 bases, with 11 bases between them. CDR3 length: 15 amino acids. CDR3 bases: TGTGCCAGCAGTTTGGGAGGCAGCAATAATTCACCCCTCCACTTT. Translating gives CASSLGGSNNSPLHF.

This clonotype was counted a few times. Here the CDR3 DNA reads TGCAGCGTCCAGGGGACAGGGGGAACTGAAGCTTTCTTT. Translated, it gives CSVQGTGGTEAFF. V and J are TRBV29-1 and TRBJ1-1; 11 nucleotides agree with TRBD1. CDR3 size: 13 residues. The junction had 5 bases not matched to a gene; V was cut back by 6 bases and J by 5 bases. Germline CDR1 and CDR2: SQVTM and ANQGSEA.

This clonotype has ten or more counts. V and J are TRBV7-3 and TRBJ2-1; tentative D call: TRBD2 (5 bases). Germline V gene data show CDR1 as SGHTA and CDR2 as FQGTGA. Trimming took off 4 bases at V and 0 bases at J, with 16 bases between the two ends. This CDR3 has 17 amino acids. The CDR3: CASSSAGGLSSYNEQFF. The CDR3 DNA reads as TGTGCCAGCAGCTCGGCCGGCGGGTTAAGCTCCTACAATGAGCAGTTCTTC.

The chain joins TRBV27 to TRBJ2-7, with TRBD2 matching 8 bases. The germline V gene encodes CDR1 MNHEY and CDR2 SMNVEV (reference sequence). After removal of 6 bases from V and 2 bases from J, the junction contained 6 bases not matched to a gene. This CDR3 comprises 14 residues. The DNA of the CDR3 is TGTGCCAGCAGGGGAAGCGGGAGAACCTACGAGCAGTACTTC. Protein: CASRGSGRTYEQYF.

V is TRBV7-8 and J is TRBJ2-2; 14 bases map to TRBD2. CDR3 length equals 19 residues. CDR1 and CDR2 (germline): SGHVS, FQNEAQ. Trimming at V came to 5 bases and at J to 6 bases, leaving 14 bases not matched to a gene. CDR3 DNA: TGTGCCAGCAGCCCGCGACTAGCGGGAGGGCCGGTGGGGGCCGGGGAGCTGTTTTTT. Its protein is CASSPRLAGGPVGAGELFF.

This clonotype has at least ten counts. The chain has TRBV10-3 and TRBJ2-2; D gene uncertain. From germline, CDR1 is ENHRY and CDR2 SYGVKD. The germline V and J ends were trimmed by 6 bases and 1 base, with 9 bases remaining between them. The CDR3 is made up of 14 amino acids. The CDR3 here is CAIRGVENTGELFF. CDR3 DNA: TGTGCCATCAGAGGAGTAGAGAACACCGGGGAGCTGTTTTTT.

A few counts support this clonotype. The junction does not match germline at one end; this may be a read error. The chain links TRBV7-7 to TRBJ2-7, with D perhaps given as TRBD1 or TRBD2 (5 bases each). Germline V gene data show CDR1 as SSHAT and CDR2 as FNYEAQ (reference sequence). The CDR3 totals 17 residues. Written as DNA, the CDR3 is TGTGCTAGCAGCCGGGACGGCCTTCGTATTATTAACCTAAGTCGACACTTC. This translates into CASSRDGLRIINLSRHF. The full variable domain, rest sourced from reference TRBV7-7 and TRBJ2-7, is GAGVSQSPRYKVTKRGQDVTLRCDPISSHATLYWYQQALGQGPEFLTYFNYEAQPDKSGLPSDRFSAERPEGSISTLTIQRTEQRDSAMYRCASSRDGLRIINLSRHFGPGTRLTVT.

The sample holds many counts of this clonotype. This CDR3 is CASSLTGTDNTGELFF. For the CDR3, the DNA is TGTGCCAGCAGCTTGACCGGGACAGATAACACCGGGGAGCTGTTTTTT. The chain joins TRBV5-6 to TRBJ2-2; 7 bases are a match to TRBD1. The CDR3 covers 16 residues. The junction had 5 bases not matched to a gene; V was cut back by 1 base and J by 2 bases. CDR1 is SGHDT and CDR2 is YYEEEE in the germline V gene. Combining the CDR3 with reference TRBV5-6 and TRBJ2-2 gives the whole variable domain DAGVTQSPTHLIKTRGQQVTLRCSPKSGHDTVSWYQQALGQGPQFIFQYYEEEERQRGNFPDRFSGHQFPNYSSELNVNALLLGDSALYLCASSLTGTDNTGELFFGEGSRLTVL.

J is TRBJ2-5 and V is TRBV20-1; 10 bases match TRBD1. Germline loops: CDR1 DFQATT, CDR2 SNEGSKA (reference sequence). This CDR3 contains 14 residues. The V gene end was trimmed by 6 bases and the J gene end by 5 bases; junction bases not matched to a gene: 9. CDR3: CSAAGQGKLETQYF. CDR3 coding DNA: TGCAGTGCCGCGGGACAGGGGAAGTTGGAGACCCAGTACTTC.

V gene TRBV29-1 combines with J gene TRBJ2-5, with D possibly being TRBD1 (6 bases). Germline CDR1 reads SQVTM; CDR2 reads ANQGSEA. The CDR3 sequence is 14 residues long. The V and J ends lost 5 bases and 2 bases respectively, with 15 bases between them. For the CDR3, the DNA is TGCAGCGTTCCTTCCTGGACAGAACAAGAGACCCAGTACTTC. Translated, it gives CSVPSWTEQETQYF.

This clonotype was seen a handful of times. The chain is built from TRBV7-9 and TRBJ1-1; no clear D. The V end lost 7 bases, the J end lost 1 base, and 10 bases lay between the germline ends. The CDR3 has 13 amino acids. Germline V gene lookup returns CDR1 SEHNR and CDR2 FQNEAQ (reference sequence). CDR3 amino acids: CASTTAKNTEAFF. The CDR3 DNA sequence: TGTGCCAGCACCACTGCTAAGAACACTGAAGCTTTCTTT.

This clonotype was seen only a few times. DNA of the CDR3: TGTGCCAGCACCGAGGGACTAGCGGGGGTTACTACGCAGTATTTT. Translation: CASTEGLAGVTTQYF. The chain recombines TRBV5-5 with TRBJ2-3, with 14 bases identical to TRBD2. The CDR3 covers 15 residues. Trimming removed 6 bases from V and 8 bases from J; junction bases left unmatched: 8. Looked up from germline, CDR1 is SGHKS and CDR2 is YYEKEE (reference sequence).

The chain recombines TRBV30 with TRBJ2-2, with D maybe TRBD1 (6 bases). The CDR3 has 13 residues. Germline CDR1 is GTSNPN and CDR2 is SVGIG (reference sequence). V shed 8 bases and J shed 0 bases, with 10 bases lying between them. The CDR3 sequence: CARGHTNTGELFF. The CDR3 nucleotides are TGTGCCAGGGGACATACGAACACCGGGGAGCTGTTTTTT.

This clonotype was counted between two and nine times. The genes are TRBV21-1 and TRBJ2-3; the DNA was not used to check the table's D call, TRBD2. TRBV21-1 is classified as a pseudogene. The CDR3 extends over 12 amino acids. CDR3 in amino acids: CASSIAGDTQYF. The CDR3 nucleotides read TGTGCCAGCAGCATCGCGGGGGATACGCAGTATTTT.